The 22 T cell receptor beta chains below were found in one sample sequenced in a study of cytomegalovirus exposure and HLA in healthy donors. It was with 60 Vbeta and 13 Jbeta primers that the PCR ran. Some clones are missing from TCRdb's copy, which holds only in-frame ones; the method was immunoSEQ multiplex PCR. The table has roughly 300,000 clones, roughly 89% seen once; the top ten hold roughly 4%. The sample consisted of PBMCs. The receptors here all came from a man in his forties or fifties in good health and CMV-seropositive.

V gene TRBV7-9 combines with J gene TRBJ1-2; TRBD1 aligns across 9 bases. After removal of 3 bases from V and 2 bases from J, the junction contained 4 bases not matched to a gene. The germline CDR1 and CDR2 sequences are SEHNR and FQNEAQ (reference sequence). The CDR3 contains 15 residues. CDR3 nucleotide sequence: TGTGCCAGCAGCTTGGGACAGGGTATCAACTATGGCTACACCTTC. Protein: CASSLGQGINYGYTF.

The rearrangement links TRBV14 to TRBJ2-5, with 12 bases matching TRBD2. Germline V gene sequence: CDR1 SGHDN, CDR2 FVKESK. The CDR3 length is 16 residues. Trimming at V came to 3 bases and at J to 5 bases, leaving 7 bases not matched to a gene. The CDR3 is CASSQRLAGERETQYF. CDR3 coding DNA: TGTGCCAGCAGCCAGAGACTAGCGGGAGAGCGGGAGACCCAGTACTTC.

This chain uses TRBV19 with TRBJ2-1; 14 bases are a match to TRBD2. CDR1 and CDR2 from the germline V gene are LNHDA and SQIVND (reference sequence). The CDR3 runs 18 residues. V lost 5 bases and J lost 4; bases outside the gene matches: 10. This chain's CDR3 is CASSSGTSGRRVYNEQFF. The DNA of the CDR3 is TGTGCCAGTAGTTCAGGGACTAGCGGGAGAAGAGTATACAATGAGCAGTTCTTC.

The chain carries TRBV5-4 and TRBJ2-1; 14 positions match TRBD2. Germline V gives CDR1 SGHNT, CDR2 YYREEE (reference sequence). V shed 3 bases, J shed 2 bases, and the junction held 1 base outside the gene matches. This CDR3 has 16 amino acids. CDR3 DNA: TGTGCCAGCAGCTGGGGACTAGCGGGAGCCTACAATGAGCAGTTCTTC. Protein: CASSWGLAGAYNEQFF.

The rearrangement joins TRBV7-9 to TRBJ1-4, with 10 bases lining up with TRBD1. The CDR3 spans 14 residues. Germline assignment: CDR1 SEHNR and CDR2 FQNEAQ (reference sequence). V lost 6 bases and J lost 6; bases outside the gene matches: 4. The CDR3 DNA reads as TGTGCCAGCAGACGACAGGGGGCTCATGAAAAACTGTTTTTT. Protein sequence: CASRRQGAHEKLFF.

The V gene is TRBV7-8, the J gene TRBJ2-1, with 8 bases that match TRBD1. V dropped 5 bases and J dropped 0; count of bases not matched to a gene: 3. Germline V gene lookup returns CDR1 SGHVS and CDR2 FQNEAQ. The CDR3 covers 15 residues. As DNA, the CDR3 is TGTGCCAGCAGCGTGACAGGGGCCTCCTACAATGAGCAGTTCTTC. Translation: CASSVTGASYNEQFF.

The rearrangement links TRBV28 to TRBJ1-5, with TRBD1 as a possible D gene (5 bases). CDR3 length: 13 residues. Germline V gene sequence: CDR1 MDHEN, CDR2 SYDVKM. Trimming removed 8 bases from V and 3 bases from J, with 11 bases in between. This chain's CDR3 is CASSRGYNQPQHF. DNA for the CDR3: TGTGCCAGCTCTAGGGGTTACAATCAGCCCCAGCATTTT. Supplemented by reference TRBV28 and TRBJ1-5, the full variable domain reads DVKVTQSSRYLVKRTGEKVFLECVQDMDHENMFWYRQDPGLGLRLIYFSYDVKMKEKGDIPEGYSVSREKKERFSLILESASTNQTSMYLCASSRGYNQPQHFGDGTRLSIL.

V is TRBV18 and J is TRBJ1-1; 10 bases match TRBD1. This CDR3 region has 16 residues. Germline V gives CDR1 KGHSH, CDR2 LQKENI. Trimming removed 2 bases from V and 1 base from J; junction bases left unmatched: 4. For the CDR3, the DNA is TGTGCCAGCTCACCATCCGGGACAGGGGCGAACACTGAAGCTTTCTTT. It translates to CASSPSGTGANTEAFF.

This clone showed up just a few times. This chain uses TRBV7-9 with TRBJ1-5; 7 bases map to TRBD1. The germline V gene has CDR1 SEHNR and CDR2 FQNEAQ (reference sequence). This CDR3 region has 15 residues. Trimming cost V 4 bases and J 5 bases; bases outside gene matches: 8. The CDR3 loop reads CASSSTKTGHQPQHF. In DNA, the CDR3 is TGTGCCAGCAGCTCCACGAAGACAGGGCATCAGCCCCAGCATTTT.

V is TRBV7-6 and J is TRBJ2-7; D may be TRBD1 (5 bases). Per germline, CDR1 SGHVS and CDR2 FNYEAQ. The CDR3 runs to 15 residues. The germline V and J ends were trimmed by 5 bases and 5 bases, with 19 bases remaining between them. The CDR3, as DNA: TGTGCCAGCAGCCAGGGCCCTCTCCCCGTCAACGAGCAGTACTTC. Amino acid sequence: CASSQGPLPVNEQYF.

This clone turned up a few times. Here the CDR3 DNA reads TGTGCCAGCAGCACAGGACAGGGGAACGAGCAGTACTTC. Residues: CASSTGQGNEQYF. The chain links TRBV7-8 to TRBJ2-7, with 9 nucleotides matching TRBD1. This CDR3 has 13 residues. With V trimmed by 5 bases and J by 5 bases, 4 bases remained unmatched. The germline gives CDR1 SGHVS, CDR2 FQNEAQ. Combining the CDR3 with reference TRBV7-8 and TRBJ2-7 gives the whole variable domain GAGVSQSPRYKVAKRGQDVALRCDPISGHVSLFWYQQALGQGPEFLTYFQNEAQLDKSGLPSDRFFAERPEGSVSTLKIQRTQQEDSAVYLCASSTGQGNEQYFGPGTRLTVT.

The genes are TRBV5-8 and TRBJ1-5; D call uncertain. The CDR3 contains 17 residues. Germline V gives CDR1 SGHTS, CDR2 YDEGEE. The V end was cut by 1 base, the J end by 3 bases, with 17 bases between. CDR3: CASSLWRGSRSNQPQHF. CDR3 DNA sequence: TGTGCCAGCAGCTTGTGGAGAGGGTCAAGGTCCAATCAGCCCCAGCATTTT.

This clone was detected once. The chain recombines TRBV5-6 with TRBJ1-6, with TRBD1 identical over 7 bases. The CDR3 runs 16 residues. Per the germline V gene, CDR1 is SGHDT and CDR2 is YYEEEE. V shed 3 bases, J shed 6 bases, and the junction held 9 bases outside the gene matches. The CDR3 region is CASSSQGGQFNSPLHF. Written as DNA, the CDR3 is TGTGCCAGCAGCTCGCAGGGGGGACAGTTTAATTCACCCCTCCACTTT.

The J gene is TRBJ2-3, the V gene TRBV7-9; tentatively, D is TRBD2 (6 bases). This CDR3 region has 17 residues. Trimming took off 0 bases at V and 0 bases at J, with 13 bases between the two ends. Germline CDR1 is SEHNR and CDR2 is FQNEAQ (reference sequence). CDR3 sequence reads: CASSLAGGYSSTDTQYF. CDR3 DNA: TGTGCCAGCAGCTTAGCGGGAGGTTACTCTAGCACAGATACGCAGTATTTT.

The genes are TRBV11-3 and TRBJ2-2; no clear D gene. The CDR3 length is 12 residues. The V gene lost 5 bases and the J gene lost 7 bases, with 8 bases spanning the gap. CDR1 and CDR2 (germline): SGHNT, YENEEA. The CDR3 loop reads CASSPTNGELFF. DNA for the CDR3: TGTGCCAGCAGCCCTACGAACGGGGAGCTGTTTTTT.

This chain joins TRBV28 and TRBJ2-1; D gene ambiguous. The germline V gene encodes CDR1 MDHEN and CDR2 SYDVKM. This CDR3 has 11 amino acids. The V gene lost 3 bases and the J gene lost 9 bases, with 6 bases spanning the gap. This CDR3 is CASSFLREQFF. Here the CDR3 DNA reads TGTGCCAGCAGTTTCCTTCGTGAGCAGTTCTTC.

This clone has a single count. One junction end disagrees with the germline gene, perhaps due to a read error. The chain couples TRBV7-3 to TRBJ1-5, with D possibly matching TRBD1 (5 bases). This CDR3 region has 17 residues. Germline assignment: CDR1 SGHTA and CDR2 FQGTGA. CDR3 bases: TGTGCCGGCAGCTTATATGTTTGGGGCAGCAGCAATCAGCCCCAGCATTTT. Its protein is CAGSLYVWGSSNQPQHF. The full variable domain, its missing parts supplied by reference TRBV7-3 and TRBJ1-5, is GAGVSQTPSNKVTEKGKYVELRCDPISGHTALYWYRQSLGQGPEFLIYFQGTGAADDSGLPNDRFFAVRPEGSVSTLKIQRTERGDSAVYLCAGSLYVWGSSNQPQHFGDGTRLSIL.

The rearrangement joins TRBV28 to TRBJ2-7; D may be TRBD1 (5 bases). Germline V gene data show CDR1 as MDHEN and CDR2 as SYDVKM. V was shortened by 5 bases and J by 6 bases, with 17 bases between the two germline ends. The CDR3 runs 14 residues. The CDR3: CASSGATALSEQYF. CDR3 DNA sequence: TGTGCCAGCAGTGGAGCGACAGCACTATCCGAGCAGTACTTC.

The rearrangement joins TRBV28 to TRBJ2-5; 10 bases are shared with TRBD2. Per the germline V gene, CDR1 is MDHEN and CDR2 is SYDVKM. J gave up 3 bases and V 6 bases, and 7 bases lay outside the gene matches. The CDR3 length is 15 residues. CDR3 amino acids: CASSKLAGRKETQYF. The CDR3 coding sequence is TGTGCCAGCAGCAAACTAGCGGGGAGGAAAGAGACCCAGTACTTC.

CDR3 sequence reads: CASSLDRQTQYF. DNA of the CDR3: TGTGCCAGCAGCTTGGACAGACAGACCCAGTACTTC. The chain couples TRBV5-4 to TRBJ2-5; unclear D gene. CDR1 is SGHNT and CDR2 is YYREEE in the germline V gene (reference sequence). This CDR3 region has 12 residues. The ends were cut back, 0 bases at V and 6 bases at J, with 6 bases in the middle. The full variable domain, in which reference TRBV5-4 and TRBJ2-5 provide the parts outside the CDR3, is ETGVTQSPTHLIKTRGQQVTLRCSSQSGHNTVSWYQQALGQGPQFIFQYYREEENGRGNFPPRFSGLQFPNYSSELNVNALELDDSALYLCASSLDRQTQYFGPGTRLLVL.

Concerning this clone itself: The sample contains more than one DNA sequence encoding this CDR3. The J gene is TRBJ2-3, the V gene TRBV2; 8 bases line up with TRBD1. V was clipped by 5 bases and J by 1 base; unmatched bases: 5. Germline lookup yields CDR1 SNHLY and CDR2 FYNNEI. The CDR3 consists of 15 residues. CDR3 residues: CASSPGQGGTDTQYF. The CDR3 nucleotides read TGTGCCAGCAGTCCCGGACAGGGCGGCACAGATACGCAGTATTTT.

This clone was picked up one time. This chain joins TRBV13 and TRBJ2-7; 7 bases align to TRBD2. V shed 4 bases and J 4 bases; nucleotides not matched to a gene: 7. Germline CDR1 reads PRHDT; CDR2 reads FYEKMQ (reference sequence). The CDR3 consists of 14 residues. DNA of the CDR3: TGTGCCAGCAGCTCGGGGGGAATTACATACGAGCAGTACTTC. Translating it yields CASSSGGITYEQYF.